This paragraph reports one TCR beta chain. What it binds is unknown. Treatment meaning: oral pan-JAK inhibitor, 5-10 mg twice daily. Collected material from alopecia areata patients comprised lesional scalp punch biopsies and peripheral blood. The source of the sample is a study of CD8+ T cells in alopecia areata. cDNA reverse transcribed from extracted RNA served as the sequencing template. Profiling relied on immunoSEQ multiplex PCR, and the TCRdb table lists in-frame clones only, not all of them. The sample consists of 170,000 or so clones, about 60% of them appearing once. The germline V and J ends were trimmed by 7 bases and 3 bases, with 7 bases remaining between them. Germline lookup yields CDR1 LGHNT and CDR2 FRNRAP. This CDR3 region has 11 residues. General study results and limits: Whereas mice showed it more clearly, TCR sharing across patients was murkier, possibly because of HLA.

Sequencing was performed on CD8+ T cells sorted from blood, taken at week 24, from a patient treated with tofacitinib. The genes are TRBV12-5 and TRBJ2-7, with D tentatively TRBD1 or TRBD2 (5 bases each). The source of this sequence is a human donor with alopecia areata. The CDR3 is CASEGSYEQYF. The CDR3, as DNA: TGTGCTAGTGAGGGGAGCTACGAGCAGTACTTC. Filled out from reference TRBV12-5 and TRBJ2-7, the complete variable domain reads DARVTQTPRHKVTEMGQEVTMRCQPILGHNTVFWYRQTMMQGLELLAYFRNRAPLDDSGMPKDRFSAEMPDATLATLKIQPSEPRDSAVYFCASEGSYEQYFGPGTRLTVT.